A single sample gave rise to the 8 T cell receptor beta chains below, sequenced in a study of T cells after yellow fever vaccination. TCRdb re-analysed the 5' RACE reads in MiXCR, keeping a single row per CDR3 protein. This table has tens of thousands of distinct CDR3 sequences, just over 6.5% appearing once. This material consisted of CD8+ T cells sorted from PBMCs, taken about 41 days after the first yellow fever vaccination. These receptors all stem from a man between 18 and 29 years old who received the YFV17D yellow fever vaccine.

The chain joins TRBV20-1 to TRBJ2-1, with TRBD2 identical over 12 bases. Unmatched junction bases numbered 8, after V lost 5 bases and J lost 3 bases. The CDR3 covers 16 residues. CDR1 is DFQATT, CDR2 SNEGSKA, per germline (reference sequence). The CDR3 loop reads CSAPPRTSGDYNEQFF. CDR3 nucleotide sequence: TGCAGTGCTCCTCCAAGGACTAGCGGGGACTACAATGAGCAGTTCTTC.

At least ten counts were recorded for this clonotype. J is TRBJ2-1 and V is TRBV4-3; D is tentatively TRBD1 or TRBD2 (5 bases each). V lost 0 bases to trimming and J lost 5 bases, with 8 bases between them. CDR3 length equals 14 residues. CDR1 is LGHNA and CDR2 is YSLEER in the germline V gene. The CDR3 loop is CASSQDRDDNEQFF. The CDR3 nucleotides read TGCGCCAGCAGCCAAGACAGGGACGACAATGAGCAGTTCTTC.

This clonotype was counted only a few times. The CDR3 protein is CASTLDRAYGYTF. CDR3 DNA: TGTGCCAGCACCCTAGACAGGGCTTATGGCTACACCTTC. The chain couples TRBV7-9 to TRBJ1-2; 7 positions match TRBD1. With V trimmed by 7 bases and J by 5 bases, 7 bases remained unmatched. This CDR3 comprises 13 residues. From germline, CDR1 is SEHNR and CDR2 FQNEAQ (reference sequence).

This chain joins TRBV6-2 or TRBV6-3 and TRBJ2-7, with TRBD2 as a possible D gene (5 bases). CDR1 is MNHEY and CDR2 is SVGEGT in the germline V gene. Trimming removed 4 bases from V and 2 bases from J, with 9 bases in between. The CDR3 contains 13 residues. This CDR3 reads CASSFGLAYEQYF. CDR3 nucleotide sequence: TGTGCCAGCAGTTTCGGACTTGCCTACGAGCAGTACTTC.

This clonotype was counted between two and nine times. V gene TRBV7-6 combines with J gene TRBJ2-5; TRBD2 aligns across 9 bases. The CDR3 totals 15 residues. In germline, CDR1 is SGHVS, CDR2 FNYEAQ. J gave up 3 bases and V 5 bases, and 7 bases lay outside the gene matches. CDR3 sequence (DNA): TGTGCCAGCAGCCCCGGGAGCGGGGGGAAAGAGACCCAGTACTTC. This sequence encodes CASSPGSGGKETQYF. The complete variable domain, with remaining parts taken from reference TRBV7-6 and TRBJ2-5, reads GAGVSQSPRYKVTKRGQDVALRCDPISGHVSLYWYRQALGQGPEFLTYFNYEAQQDKSGLPNDRFSAERPEGSISTLTIQRTEQRDSAMYRCASSPGSGGKETQYFGPGTRLLVL.

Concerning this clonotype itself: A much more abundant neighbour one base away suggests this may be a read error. CDR3 DNA sequence: TGTGCCAGCAGGACTTCTAGCTCCTACAATGAGCAGTTCTTC. Translating gives CASRTSSSYNEQFF. The chain joins TRBV28 to TRBJ2-1; no reliable D call. V was shortened by 6 bases and J by 0 bases, with 9 bases between the two germline ends. Germline V gene sequence: CDR1 MDHEN, CDR2 SYDVKM. The CDR3 covers 14 residues.

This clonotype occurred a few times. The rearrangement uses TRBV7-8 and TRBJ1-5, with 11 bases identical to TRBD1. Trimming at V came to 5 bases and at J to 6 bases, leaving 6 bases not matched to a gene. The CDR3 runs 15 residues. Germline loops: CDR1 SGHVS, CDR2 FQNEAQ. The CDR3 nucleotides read TGTGCCAGCAGCATTGGACAGGGGGCTGGTCAGCCCCAGCATTTT. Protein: CASSIGQGAGQPQHF.

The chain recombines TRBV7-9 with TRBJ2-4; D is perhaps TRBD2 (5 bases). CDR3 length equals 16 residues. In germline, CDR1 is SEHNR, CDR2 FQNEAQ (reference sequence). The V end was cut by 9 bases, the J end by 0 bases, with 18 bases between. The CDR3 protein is CARSPAEGLAKNIQYF. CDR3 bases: TGTGCCAGAAGCCCCGCCGAGGGATTAGCCAAAAACATTCAGTACTTC.